The T cell receptor (beta chain) under discussion was sequenced for a study of shared clonotypes between healthy human individuals. The wider study: Donor ages ranged 18 to 49 years: a couple of women, a few men.

Data came from immunoSEQ multiplex PCR; TCRdb stores just in-frame clones and leaves some out. The table shows fewer than 2.5 million clones, with 93% occurring only once. The CDR3 spans 15 residues. With 1 base removed from V and 0 bases from J, the gap between germline ends came to 10 bases. The germline CDR1 and CDR2 sequences are SGHRS and YFSETQ. The genes are TRBV5-1 and TRBJ1-1; D gene unclear. Sequencing was carried out using naive CD4+ T cells from PBMCs. Subset in this sample: CD45RA+ positively selected. This clonotype was sampled from a man aged 18 to 35 in good health. Some clones in this sample may be carry-over from other donors' samples. The CDR3 DNA reads as TGCGCCAGCAGCTTGACCCAAATTATGAACACTGAAGCTTTCTTT. It encodes CASSLTQIMNTEAFF.